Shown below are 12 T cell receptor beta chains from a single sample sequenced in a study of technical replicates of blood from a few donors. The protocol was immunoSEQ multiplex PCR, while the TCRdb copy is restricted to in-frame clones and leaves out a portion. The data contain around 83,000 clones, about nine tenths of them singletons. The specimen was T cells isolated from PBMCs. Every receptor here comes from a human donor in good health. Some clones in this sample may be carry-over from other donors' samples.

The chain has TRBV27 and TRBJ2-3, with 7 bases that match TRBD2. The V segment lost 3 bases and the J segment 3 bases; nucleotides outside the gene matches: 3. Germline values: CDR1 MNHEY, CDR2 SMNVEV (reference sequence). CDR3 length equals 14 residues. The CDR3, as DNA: TGTGCCAGCAGTTTGGGAGGGGCAACAGATACGCAGTATTTT. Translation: CASSLGGATDTQYF.

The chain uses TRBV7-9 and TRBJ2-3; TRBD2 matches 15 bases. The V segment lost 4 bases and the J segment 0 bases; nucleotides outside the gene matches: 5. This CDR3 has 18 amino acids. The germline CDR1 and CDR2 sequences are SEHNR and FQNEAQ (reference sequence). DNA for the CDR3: TGTGCCAGCAGCTCCGGGACTAGCGGGAGGAGGAGCACAGATACGCAGTATTTT. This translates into CASSSGTSGRRSTDTQYF.

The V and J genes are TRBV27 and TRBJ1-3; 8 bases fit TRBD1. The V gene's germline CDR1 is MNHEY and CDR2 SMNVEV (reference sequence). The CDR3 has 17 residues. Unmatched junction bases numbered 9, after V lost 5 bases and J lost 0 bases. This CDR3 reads CASSTGTGPFSGNTIYF. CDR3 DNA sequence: TGTGCCAGCAGTACAGGGACAGGTCCTTTCTCTGGAAACACCATATATTTT.

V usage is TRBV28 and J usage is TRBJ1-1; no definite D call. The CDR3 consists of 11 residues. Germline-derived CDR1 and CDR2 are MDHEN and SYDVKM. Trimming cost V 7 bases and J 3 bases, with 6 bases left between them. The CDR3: CASNGYTEAFF. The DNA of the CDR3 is TGTGCCAGCAACGGTTACACTGAAGCTTTCTTT. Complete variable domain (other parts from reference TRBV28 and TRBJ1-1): DVKVTQSSRYLVKRTGEKVFLECVQDMDHENMFWYRQDPGLGLRLIYFSYDVKMKEKGDIPEGYSVSREKKERFSLILESASTNQTSMYLCASNGYTEAFFGQGTRLTVV.

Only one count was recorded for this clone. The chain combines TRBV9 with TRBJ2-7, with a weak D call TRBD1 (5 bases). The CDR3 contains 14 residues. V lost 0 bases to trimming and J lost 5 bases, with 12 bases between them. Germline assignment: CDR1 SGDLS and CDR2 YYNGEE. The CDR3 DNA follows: TGTGCCAGCAGCGTAGATCAGGGAAGCAACGAGCAGTACTTC. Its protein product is CASSVDQGSNEQYF. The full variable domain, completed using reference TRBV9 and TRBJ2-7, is DSGVTQTPKHLITATGQRVTLRCSPRSGDLSVYWYQQSLDQGLQFLIQYYNGEERAKGNILERFSAQQFPDLHSELNLSSLELGDSALYFCASSVDQGSNEQYFGPGTRLTVT.

The CDR3 reads CASSLGANQETQYF. The CDR3 nucleotides are TGCGCCAGCAGCTTAGGAGCCAACCAAGAGACCCAGTACTTC. This sequence joins TRBV5-1 and TRBJ2-5; no reliable D call. This CDR3 comprises 14 residues. V lost 2 bases and J 0 bases, leaving 8 bases between the germline ends. Germline CDR1 and CDR2: SGHRS and YFSETQ. The whole variable domain, remainder taken from reference TRBV5-1 and TRBJ2-5, is KAGVTQTPRYLIKTRGQQVTLSCSPISGHRSVSWYQQTPGQGLQFLFEYFSETQRNKGNFPGRFSGRQFSNSRSEMNVSTLELGDSALYLCASSLGANQETQYFGPGTRLLVL.

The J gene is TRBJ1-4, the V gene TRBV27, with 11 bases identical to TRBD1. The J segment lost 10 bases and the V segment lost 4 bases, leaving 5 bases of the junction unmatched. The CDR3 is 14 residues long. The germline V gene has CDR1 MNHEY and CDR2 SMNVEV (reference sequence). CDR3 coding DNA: TGTGCCAGCAGTTGGACAGGGGGCGCGGTAAAACTGTTTTTT. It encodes CASSWTGGAVKLFF.

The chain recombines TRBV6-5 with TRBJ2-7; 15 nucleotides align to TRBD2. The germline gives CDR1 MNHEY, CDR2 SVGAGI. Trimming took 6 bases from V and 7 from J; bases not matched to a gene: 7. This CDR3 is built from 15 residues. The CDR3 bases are TGTGCCAGCAGCTACAGGACTAGCGGGAGGGGGGAGCAGTACTTC. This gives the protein CASSYRTSGRGEQYF.

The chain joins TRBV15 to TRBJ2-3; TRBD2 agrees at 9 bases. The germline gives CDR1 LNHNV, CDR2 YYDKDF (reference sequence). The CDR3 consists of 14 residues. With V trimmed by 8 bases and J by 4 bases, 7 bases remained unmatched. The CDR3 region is CATEAGGYPDTQYF. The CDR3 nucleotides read TGTGCCACCGAGGCGGGAGGGTACCCAGATACGCAGTATTTT. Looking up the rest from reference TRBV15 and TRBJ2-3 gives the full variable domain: DAMVIQNPRYQVTQFGKPVTLSCSQTLNHNVMYWYQQKSSQAPKLLFHYYDKDFNNEADTPDNFQSRRPNTSFCFLDIRSPGLGDTAMYLCATEAGGYPDTQYFGPGTRLTVL.

CDR3 sequence reads: CASSQGPPGNTDTQYF. The CDR3 region has the DNA TGCGCCAGCAGCCAAGGACCCCCGGGAAACACAGATACGCAGTATTTT. The chain recombines TRBV4-1 with TRBJ2-3, with D tentatively TRBD2 (5 bases). Germline loops: CDR1 MGHRA, CDR2 YSYEKL. The CDR3 covers 16 residues. Between the trimmed V and J ends, which lost 1 base and 2 bases, there was a span of 13 bases.

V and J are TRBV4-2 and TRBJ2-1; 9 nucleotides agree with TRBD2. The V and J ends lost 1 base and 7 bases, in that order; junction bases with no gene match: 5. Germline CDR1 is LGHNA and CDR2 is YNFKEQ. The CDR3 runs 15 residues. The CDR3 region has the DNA TGTGCCAGCAGCCAAGCCGTAGCGGGAGTGAATGAGCAGTTCTTC. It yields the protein CASSQAVAGVNEQFF.

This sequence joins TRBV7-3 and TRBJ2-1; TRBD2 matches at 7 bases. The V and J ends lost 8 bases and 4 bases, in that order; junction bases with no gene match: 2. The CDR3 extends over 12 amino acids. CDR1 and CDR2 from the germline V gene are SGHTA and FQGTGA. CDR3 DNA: TGTGCCAGCGCGGGAGCATACAATGAGCAGTTCTTC. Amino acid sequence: CASAGAYNEQFF.